This TCR beta chain derives from a study of T-cell reconstitution after alpha-beta-depleted transplantation in children. Points from the study as a whole: Counts and diversity of T cells one year after transplant came mostly from newly produced T cells. By about two months after transplant, alpha-beta T cells reportedly arose from several hundred graft clones that had expanded.

This clonotype was observed many times. Its antigen is undetermined. This CDR3 is built from 12 residues. V shed 4 bases and J 6 bases; nucleotides not matched to a gene: 3. In germline, CDR1 is MDHEN, CDR2 SYDVKM. The authors prepared the TCRbeta library with unique molecular identifiers. TCRdb independently ran MiXCR on the PCR reads; one entry per CDR3 protein. Here the sample spans tens of thousands of distinct CDR3 sequences, 9.2% being singletons. Specimen: PBMCs, mostly from graft donor cells, collected 60 days after TCRalphabeta/CD19-depleted stem cell transplant. This TCR came from a male patient under 10 years old who had a stem cell transplant for chronic granulomatous disease, so the T cells may come from the graft donor. The rearrangement uses TRBV28 and TRBJ2-7; 7 bases are a match to TRBD2. The CDR3: CASSSSGAEQYF. CDR3 nucleotide sequence: TGTGCCAGCAGTTCTAGCGGTGCCGAGCAGTACTTC. The variable domain in full, completed from reference TRBV28 and TRBJ2-7, reads DVKVTQSSRYLVKRTGEKVFLECVQDMDHENMFWYRQDPGLGLRLIYFSYDVKMKEKGDIPEGYSVSREKKERFSLILESASTNQTSMYLCASSSSGAEQYFGPGTRLTVT.